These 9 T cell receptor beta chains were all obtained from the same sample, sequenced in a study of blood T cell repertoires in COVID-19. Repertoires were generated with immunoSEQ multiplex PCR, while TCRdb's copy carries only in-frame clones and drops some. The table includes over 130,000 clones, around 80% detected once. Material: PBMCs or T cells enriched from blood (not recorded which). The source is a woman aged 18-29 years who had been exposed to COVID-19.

CDR3 amino acids: CASSYRPGVTYEQYF. CDR3 coding DNA: TGTGCCAGCAGTTACCGGCCAGGGGTTACCTACGAGCAGTACTTC. The V and J genes are TRBV6-5 and TRBJ2-7; D perhaps matches TRBD1 (6 bases). The CDR3 loop spans 15 amino acids. From germline, CDR1 is MNHEY and CDR2 SVGAGI. Trimming cost V 2 bases and J 2 bases, with 13 bases left between them.

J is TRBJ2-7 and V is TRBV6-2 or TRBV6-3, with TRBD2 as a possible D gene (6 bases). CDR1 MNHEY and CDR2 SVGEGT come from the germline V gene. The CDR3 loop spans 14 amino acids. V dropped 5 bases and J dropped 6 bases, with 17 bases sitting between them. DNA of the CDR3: TGTGCCAGCAGTCCCCTCGGGCCGGAGGGCGAGCAGTACTTC. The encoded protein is CASSPLGPEGEQYF.

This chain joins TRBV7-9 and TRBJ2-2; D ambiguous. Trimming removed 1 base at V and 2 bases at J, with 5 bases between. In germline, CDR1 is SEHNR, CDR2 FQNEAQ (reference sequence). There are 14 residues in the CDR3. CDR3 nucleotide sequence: TGTGCCAGCAGCTTAGACAGCAACACCGGGGAGCTGTTTTTT. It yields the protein CASSLDSNTGELFF.

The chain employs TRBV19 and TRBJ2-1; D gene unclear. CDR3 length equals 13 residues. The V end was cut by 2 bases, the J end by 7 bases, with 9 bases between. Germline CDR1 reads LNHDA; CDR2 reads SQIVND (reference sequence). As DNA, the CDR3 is TGTGCCAGTAGTATAACACCAGGAAATGAGCAGTTCTTC. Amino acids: CASSITPGNEQFF. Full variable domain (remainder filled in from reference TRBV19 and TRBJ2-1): DGGITQSPKYLFRKEGQNVTLSCEQNLNHDAMYWYRQDPGQGLRLIYYSQIVNDFQKGDIAEGYSVSREKKESFPLTVTSAQKNPTAFYLCASSITPGNEQFFGPGTRLTVL.

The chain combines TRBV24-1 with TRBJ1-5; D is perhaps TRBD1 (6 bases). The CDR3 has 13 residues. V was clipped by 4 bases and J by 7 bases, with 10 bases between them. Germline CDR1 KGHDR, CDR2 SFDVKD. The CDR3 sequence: CATSDAGAQPQHF. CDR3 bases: TGTGCCACCAGTGACGCAGGGGCCCAGCCCCAGCATTTT.

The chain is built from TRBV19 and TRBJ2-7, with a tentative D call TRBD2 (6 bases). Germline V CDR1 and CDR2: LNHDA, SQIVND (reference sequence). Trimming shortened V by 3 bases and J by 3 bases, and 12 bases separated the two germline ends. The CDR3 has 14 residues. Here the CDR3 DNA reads TGTGCCAGTAGTATCGGGGGAGGCGGCTACGAGCAGTACTTC. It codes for CASSIGGGGYEQYF.

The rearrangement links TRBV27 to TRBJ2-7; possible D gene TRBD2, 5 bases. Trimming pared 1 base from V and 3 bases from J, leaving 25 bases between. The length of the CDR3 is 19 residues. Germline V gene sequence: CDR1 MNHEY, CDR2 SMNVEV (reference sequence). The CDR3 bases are TGTGCCAGCAGTTTATACCCGTACTCTCATCTGGAGCGGAACTACGAGCAGTACTTC. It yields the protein CASSLYPYSHLERNYEQYF.

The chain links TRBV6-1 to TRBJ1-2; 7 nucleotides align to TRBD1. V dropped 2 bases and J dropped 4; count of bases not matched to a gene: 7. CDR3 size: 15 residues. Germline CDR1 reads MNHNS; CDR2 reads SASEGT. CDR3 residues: CASSEMGRGAYGYTF. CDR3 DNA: TGTGCCAGCAGTGAAATGGGCAGGGGGGCCTATGGCTACACCTTC.

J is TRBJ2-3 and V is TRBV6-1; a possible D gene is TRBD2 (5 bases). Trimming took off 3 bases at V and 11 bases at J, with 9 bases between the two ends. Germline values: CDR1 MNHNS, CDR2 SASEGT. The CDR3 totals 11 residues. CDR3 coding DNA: TGTGCCAGCAGTGATGGCGCGGGGCAGTATTTT. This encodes CASSDGAGQYF.